Presented here are 31 T cell receptor beta chains from one specimen sequenced in a study of cytomegalovirus exposure and HLA in healthy donors. The study ran its PCR with 60 Vbeta and 13 Jbeta primers. Sequencing was performed with immunoSEQ multiplex PCR; in TCRdb, only in-frame clones are kept and a portion is missing. The sample lists fewer than 200,000 clones, roughly four fifths occurring once. Input material: PBMCs. The receptors come from a female donor in good health and CMV-seronegative.

The V and J genes are TRBV30 and TRBJ1-1; TRBD1 might be the D (6 bases). Germline CDR1 is GTSNPN and CDR2 is SVGIG (reference sequence). V lost 2 bases, J lost 9 bases, and 16 bases lay in between. This CDR3 is built from 13 residues. The CDR3 nucleotides read TGTGCCTGGAGTACACGGGGGGGCGCGAAAGCTTTCTTT. It yields the protein CAWSTRGGAKAFF.

CDR3 nucleotide sequence: TGTGCCAGCAGCGTAGTAGGGAGCTCACCCCTCCACTTT. It is translated as CASSVVGSSPLHF. The rearrangement links TRBV9 to TRBJ1-6; D not certain. This CDR3 spans 13 amino acids. The germline CDR1 and CDR2 sequences are SGDLS and YYNGEE. V was cut by 0 bases and J by 10 bases, with 8 bases left in between.

The V and J genes are TRBV18 and TRBJ2-7; 13 bases fit TRBD2. Trimming removed 3 bases from V and 7 bases from J; junction bases left unmatched: 6. The CDR3 is made up of 15 amino acids. From germline, CDR1 is KGHSH and CDR2 LQKENI. The CDR3 coding sequence is TGTGCCAGCTCACCTACGATGACTAGCGGGGGGGAGCAGTACTTC. Residues: CASSPTMTSGGEQYF.

The chain joins TRBV7-9 to TRBJ2-3, with 8 bases matching TRBD2. Germline V gene sequence: CDR1 SEHNR, CDR2 FQNEAQ (reference sequence). V gave up 5 bases and J gave up 0 bases; unmatched junction bases: 7. CDR3 length equals 16 residues. CDR3 coding DNA: TGTGCCAGCAGCGCCGGACTAGCACGTAGCACAGATACGCAGTATTTT. Protein: CASSAGLARSTDTQYF. Combining the CDR3 with reference TRBV7-9 and TRBJ2-3 gives the whole variable domain DTGVSQNPRHKITKRGQNVTFRCDPISEHNRLYWYRQTLGQGPEFLTYFQNEAQLEKSRLLSDRFSAERPKGSFSTLEIQRTEQGDSAMYLCASSAGLARSTDTQYFGPGTRLTVL.

In its sample, this clone was seen a few times. V is TRBV5-1 and J is TRBJ2-5; 8 bases agree with TRBD2. Germline CDR1 reads SGHRS; CDR2 reads YFSETQ. V dropped 2 bases and J dropped 5; count of bases not matched to a gene: 8. CDR3 size: 15 residues. The CDR3 DNA sequence: TGCGCCAGCAGCTTAGAGCGGGAGTTGGGTGAGACCCAGTACTTC. This sequence encodes CASSLERELGETQYF.

The chain uses TRBV27 and TRBJ1-2; D uncertain. With 5 bases removed from V and 4 bases from J, the gap between germline ends came to 14 bases. CDR3 length: 14 amino acids. Looked up from germline, CDR1 is MNHEY and CDR2 is SMNVEV (reference sequence). The CDR3 protein is CASSPLGGSYGYTF. The CDR3 DNA reads TGTGCCAGCAGTCCGCTAGGAGGAAGCTATGGCTACACCTTC.

The chain joins TRBV19 to TRBJ2-3; the match to TRBD2 covers 10 bases. V shed 10 bases and J 0 bases; nucleotides not matched to a gene: 7. The germline V gene has CDR1 LNHDA and CDR2 SQIVND (reference sequence). This CDR3 contains 15 residues. CDR3 region: CATRIAGGSTDTQYF. CDR3 in DNA: TGTGCCACCCGAATAGCGGGAGGTAGCACAGATACGCAGTATTTT. Full variable domain (outside the CDR3, taken from reference TRBV19 and TRBJ2-3): DGGITQSPKYLFRKEGQNVTLSCEQNLNHDAMYWYRQDPGQGLRLIYYSQIVNDFQKGDIAEGYSVSREKKESFPLTVTSAQKNPTAFYLCATRIAGGSTDTQYFGPGTRLTVL.

This chain connects TRBV5-1 to TRBJ1-1; D not resolved. Germline lookup yields CDR1 SGHRS and CDR2 YFSETQ. The CDR3 is 13 residues long. V was clipped by 4 bases and J by 1 base, with 8 bases between them. CDR3 nucleotides: TGCGCCAGCAGCGCACAGCCGAACACTGAAGCTTTCTTT. This encodes CASSAQPNTEAFF.

This chain uses TRBV5-5 with TRBJ1-2; D gene ambiguous. The CDR3 runs 14 residues. From germline, CDR1 is SGHKS and CDR2 YYEKEE (reference sequence). V was clipped by 4 bases and J by 1 base, with 11 bases between them. CDR3 region: CASSPGVNNYGYTF. The DNA of the CDR3 is TGTGCCAGCAGCCCCGGTGTTAATAACTATGGCTACACCTTC.

This chain links TRBV7-6 with TRBJ2-7; the D gene is possibly TRBD2 (5 bases). The ends were cut back, 6 bases at V and 6 bases at J, with 15 bases in the middle. This CDR3 is built from 13 residues. Germline-derived CDR1 and CDR2 are SGHVS and FNYEAQ. Here the CDR3 reads CASRRDPLSEQYF. The CDR3 region has the DNA TGTGCCAGCAGACGGGATCCTCTCTCCGAGCAGTACTTC.

This clone was detected only a few times. The V gene is TRBV2, the J gene TRBJ1-1; 11 positions agree with TRBD1. There are 15 residues in the CDR3. Trimming removed 5 bases from V and 2 bases from J; junction bases left unmatched: 4. From germline, CDR1 is SNHLY and CDR2 FYNNEI. The CDR3 bases are TGTGCCAGCAGTTCCCGGACAGGGGGCAACACTGAAGCTTTCTTT. Translation: CASSSRTGGNTEAFF. Supplemented by reference TRBV2 and TRBJ1-1, the full variable domain reads EPEVTQTPSHQVTQMGQEVILRCVPISNHLYFYWYRQILGQKVEFLVSFYNNEISEKSEIFDDQFSVERPDGSNFTLKIRSTKLEDSAMYFCASSSRTGGNTEAFFGQGTRLTVV.

The chain employs TRBV11-3 and TRBJ2-3; TRBD2 is a possible D gene (5 bases). The V gene lost 6 bases and the J gene lost 3 bases, with 10 bases spanning the gap. The germline gives CDR1 SGHNT, CDR2 YENEEA. This CDR3 contains 13 residues. Here the CDR3 reads CASSRGLTDTQYF. CDR3 DNA sequence: TGTGCCAGCAGTCGAGGACTTACAGATACGCAGTATTTT.

This rearrangement joins TRBV6-1 to TRBJ1-2; D uncertain. The CDR3 contains 13 residues. CDR1 and CDR2 (germline): MNHNS, SASEGT. With 4 bases removed from V and 6 bases from J, the gap between germline ends came to 12 bases. The CDR3 protein is CASSGDRENGYTF. Here the CDR3 DNA reads TGTGCCAGCAGTGGGGATCGGGAGAATGGCTACACCTTC.

This chain connects TRBV18 to TRBJ1-5, with 12 nucleotides matching TRBD1. This CDR3 spans 16 amino acids. The ends lost 4 bases at V and 6 bases at J; junction bases unmatched: 7. Germline V CDR1 and CDR2: KGHSH, LQKENI. CDR3 nucleotide sequence: TGTGCCAGCTCACTAACCGGGACAGGGGGCCCTCAGCCCCAGCATTTT. Encoded protein: CASSLTGTGGPQPQHF.

The chain is built from TRBV27 and TRBJ1-1; no reliable D call. There are 13 residues in the CDR3. V was clipped by 1 base and J by 0 bases, with 3 bases between them. Germline CDR1 is MNHEY and CDR2 is SMNVEV (reference sequence). The CDR3 DNA reads TGTGCCAGCAGTTTATTTATGAACACTGAAGCTTTCTTT. Translated, it gives CASSLFMNTEAFF.

Comments on this clone: The junction shows a germline mismatch at one end, possibly a read error. The V and J genes are TRBV6-6 and TRBJ2-2; D not certain. Germline assignment: CDR1 MNHNY and CDR2 SVGAGI (reference sequence). The CDR3 is 11 residues long. The DNA of the CDR3 is TGTGCCAGCAGTAACAGCGGGGAGCTGTTTTTT. It codes for CASSNSGELFF.

The chain recombines TRBV7-2 with TRBJ1-6; D unclear. V was shortened by 7 bases and J by 6 bases, with 16 bases between the two germline ends. In germline, CDR1 is SGHTA, CDR2 FQGNSA. The CDR3 is 15 residues long. This CDR3 is CASTPRVPLNSPLHF. The CDR3 DNA is TGTGCCAGCACCCCGCGGGTGCCCCTTAATTCACCCCTCCACTTT.

This clone was counted between two and nine times. A junction boundary mismatches the germline segment, possibly from a read error. This rearrangement joins TRBV7-8 to TRBJ2-6; 7 bases map to TRBD1. CDR3 length equals 15 residues. Germline CDR1 is SGHVS and CDR2 is FQNEAQ. The CDR3 sequence: CASSPNRGLVNGLTF. CDR3 bases: TGTGCCAGCAGCCCCAACAGGGGCCTGGTCAACGGCCTGACTTTC.

Judged by abundance, this clone is medium-sized. The chain joins TRBV6-1 to TRBJ2-7; 11 bases align to TRBD1. After removal of 1 base from V and 5 bases from J, the junction contained 1 base not matched to a gene. CDR1 is MNHNS, CDR2 SASEGT, per germline. The CDR3 sequence is 14 residues long. Written as DNA, the CDR3 is TGTGCCAGCAGTGAAGGGACAGGGGGCCACGAGCAGTACTTC. This gives the protein CASSEGTGGHEQYF.

V usage is TRBV7-9 and J usage is TRBJ2-7; TRBD1 matches at 7 bases. CDR3 length: 15 amino acids. Per the germline V gene, CDR1 is SEHNR and CDR2 is FQNEAQ (reference sequence). Trimming took 5 bases from V and 1 from J; bases not matched to a gene: 8. In DNA form, the CDR3 reads TGTGCCAGCAGCGCCCGAGGGGGCCGGTCCTACGAGCAGTACTTC. Protein product: CASSARGGRSYEQYF. Supplemented by reference TRBV7-9 and TRBJ2-7, the full variable domain reads DTGVSQNPRHKITKRGQNVTFRCDPISEHNRLYWYRQTLGQGPEFLTYFQNEAQLEKSRLLSDRFSAERPKGSFSTLEIQRTEQGDSAMYLCASSARGGRSYEQYFGPGTRLTVT.

This clone was seen just once. The chain joins TRBV6-5 to TRBJ1-4; D gene uncertain. Trimming pared 6 bases from V and 8 bases from J, leaving 13 bases between. CDR1 and CDR2 from the germline V gene are MNHEY and SVGAGI. The CDR3 extends over 13 amino acids. CDR3: CASSLPREEKLFF. DNA for the CDR3: TGTGCCAGCAGCCTCCCCCGGGAGGAAAAACTGTTTTTT.

The chain has TRBV28 and TRBJ1-6, with 10 bases that match TRBD1. With 6 bases clipped from V and 3 bases from J, the junction kept 5 bases outside the gene matches. The CDR3 loop spans 16 amino acids. Germline CDR1 is MDHEN and CDR2 is SYDVKM. CDR3 sequence: CASSLDRGVYNSPLHF. The DNA for the CDR3 is TGTGCCAGCAGCCTGGACAGGGGGGTCTATAATTCACCCCTCCACTTT.

V is TRBV5-6 and J is TRBJ2-5, with 11 positions matching TRBD2. The CDR3 loop spans 16 amino acids. In germline, CDR1 is SGHDT, CDR2 YYEEEE. With V trimmed by 1 base and J by 7 bases, 9 bases remained unmatched. In DNA, the CDR3 is TGTGCCAGCAGCTTGTTTCGAACTAGCGGGGGTCTGACCCAGTACTTC. It translates to CASSLFRTSGGLTQYF.

This sequence joins TRBV7-2 and TRBJ2-3, with 8 positions matching TRBD2. Germline V gene sequence: CDR1 SGHTA, CDR2 FQGNSA. The CDR3 totals 16 residues. Losses at the gene ends were 5 bases for V and 2 bases for J; bases not matched to a gene: 9. The CDR3 nucleotides are TGTGCCAGCAGCGCAGAGCTAGCGGGTCCCACAGATACGCAGTATTTT. This encodes CASSAELAGPTDTQYF. The full variable domain, completed using reference TRBV7-2 and TRBJ2-3, is GAGVSQSPSNKVTEKGKDVELRCDPISGHTALYWYRQSLGQGLEFLIYFQGNSAPDKSGLPSDRFSAERTGGSVSTLTIQRTQQEDSAVYLCASSAELAGPTDTQYFGPGTRLTVL.

The rearrangement uses TRBV18 and TRBJ1-4, with 7 positions matching TRBD1. V lost 5 bases, J lost 7 bases, and 7 bases stayed unmatched. This CDR3 is 14 amino acids long. From germline, CDR1 is KGHSH and CDR2 LQKENI. CDR3 DNA sequence: TGTGCCAGCTCAACAGGGGCTGGGGGTGAAAAACTGTTTTTT. Translation: CASSTGAGGEKLFF.

The chain uses TRBV7-6 and TRBJ2-5; TRBD1 matches at 12 bases. Near its end, the DNA agrees better with TRBJ2-7, so the J call may be wrong. Germline V gives CDR1 SGHVS, CDR2 FNYEAQ. The CDR3 is made up of 17 amino acids. CDR3: CASSPGTGGSSAYEQYF. CDR3 bases: TGTGCCAGCAGCCCCGGGACAGGGGGCTCTTCCGCCTACGAGCAGTACTTC.

This chain uses TRBV7-2 with TRBJ2-1; 10 nucleotides agree with TRBD2. The CDR3 extends over 16 amino acids. Germline V CDR1 and CDR2: SGHTA, FQGNSA. The ends lost 1 base at V and 9 bases at J; junction bases unmatched: 9. CDR3 region: CASSLDLAGGRGEQFF. The CDR3 DNA reads TGTGCCAGCAGCTTAGACTTAGCGGGGGGCCGGGGTGAGCAGTTCTTC.

Comments on this clone: A read error may produce the germline difference seen at one junction end. V usage is TRBV7-9 and J usage is TRBJ2-4, with 12 bases lining up with TRBD1. Germline CDR1 is SEHNR and CDR2 is FQNEAQ (reference sequence). This CDR3 is 14 amino acids long. CDR3 loop: CASSPGQGANSQYF. The DNA of the CDR3 is TGTGCCAGCAGCCCGGGACAGGGGGCCAACAGTCAGTACTTC.

The gene calls are TRBV5-4 and TRBJ1-1; weak D call: TRBD1 (5 bases). V was clipped by 3 bases and J by 0 bases, with 12 bases between them. This CDR3 region has 15 residues. CDR1 is SGHNT and CDR2 is YYREEE in the germline V gene (reference sequence). The CDR3 spells CASSSPDSMNTEAFF. The DNA of the CDR3 is TGTGCCAGCAGCTCTCCTGACAGTATGAACACTGAAGCTTTCTTT.

J is TRBJ1-1 and V is TRBV19, with 7 positions matching TRBD1. CDR3 length equals 14 residues. The germline V gene has CDR1 LNHDA and CDR2 SQIVND (reference sequence). Germline trimming cut 8 bases from V and 1 base from J; bases unmatched to any gene: 7. The CDR3 loop reads CASAPGTANTEAFF. In DNA, the CDR3 is TGTGCCAGTGCCCCTGGGACAGCGAACACTGAAGCTTTCTTT. Complete variable domain (other parts from reference TRBV19 and TRBJ1-1): DGGITQSPKYLFRKEGQNVTLSCEQNLNHDAMYWYRQDPGQGLRLIYYSQIVNDFQKGDIAEGYSVSREKKESFPLTVTSAQKNPTAFYLCASAPGTANTEAFFGQGTRLTVV.

This CDR3 is CASSVSGTVPYEQYF. DNA for the CDR3: TGTGCCAGCAGCGTTTCCGGGACAGTCCCCTACGAGCAGTACTTC. This sequence joins TRBV9 and TRBJ2-7, with 7 bases lining up with TRBD1. This CDR3 contains 15 residues. The trim removed 2 bases at V and 2 bases at J, leaving 7 bases unmatched. Germline loops: CDR1 SGDLS, CDR2 YYNGEE.